The clone carrying this T cell receptor beta chain was recorded only once. Trimming took off 2 bases at V and 4 bases at J, with 11 bases between the two ends. The CDR3 is 14 amino acids. Per the germline V gene, CDR1 is KGHSH and CDR2 is LQKENI. Clones were sequenced by immunoSEQ multiplex PCR, and TCRdb holds only the in-frame ones, with some missing. The sample comprises roughly 60,000 clones, 80% to 90% of which are singletons, and roughly 1.9% rests with the top ten. This entry is derived from a study of OX40 agonist ivuxolimab in advanced cancers. The rearrangement uses TRBV18 and TRBJ2-5; D call uncertain. The source of this sequence is an adult with an advanced solid tumor such as melanoma, head and neck, liver or kidney cancer. Sequencing used CD4+ or CD8+ T cells sorted from blood, obtained in a trial of the OX40 agonist ivuxolimab. The CDR3 sequence is CASSPTQLLETQYF. For the CDR3, the DNA is TGTGCCAGCTCACCAACACAGCTTCTAGAGACCCAGTACTTC.